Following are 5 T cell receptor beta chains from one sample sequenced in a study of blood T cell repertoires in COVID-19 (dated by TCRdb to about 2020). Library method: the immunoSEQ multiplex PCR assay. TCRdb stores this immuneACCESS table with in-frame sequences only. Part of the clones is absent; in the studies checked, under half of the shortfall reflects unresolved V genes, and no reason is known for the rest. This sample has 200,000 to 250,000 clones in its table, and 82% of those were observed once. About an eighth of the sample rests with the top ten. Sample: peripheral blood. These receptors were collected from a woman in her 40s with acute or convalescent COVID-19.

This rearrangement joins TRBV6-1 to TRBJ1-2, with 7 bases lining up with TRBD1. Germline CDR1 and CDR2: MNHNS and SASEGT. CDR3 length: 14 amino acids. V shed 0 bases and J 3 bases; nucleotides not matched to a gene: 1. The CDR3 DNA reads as TGTGCCAGCAGTGAAGCCCAGGGGGACTATGGCTACACCTTC. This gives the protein CASSEAQGDYGYTF.

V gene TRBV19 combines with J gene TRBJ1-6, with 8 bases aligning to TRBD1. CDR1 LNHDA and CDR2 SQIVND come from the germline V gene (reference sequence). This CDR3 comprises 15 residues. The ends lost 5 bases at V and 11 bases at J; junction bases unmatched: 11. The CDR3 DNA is TGTGCCAGTAGTGCCGGGACAGGCGGACGGACACCCCTCCACTTT. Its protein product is CASSAGTGGRTPLHF.

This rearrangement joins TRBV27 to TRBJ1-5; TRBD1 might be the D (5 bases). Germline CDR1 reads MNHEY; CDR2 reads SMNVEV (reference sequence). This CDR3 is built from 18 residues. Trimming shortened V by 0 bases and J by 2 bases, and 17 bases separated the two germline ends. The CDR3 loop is CASSLSMPRANGNQPQHF. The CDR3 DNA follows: TGTGCCAGCAGTTTATCGATGCCCAGGGCTAATGGCAATCAGCCCCAGCATTTT.

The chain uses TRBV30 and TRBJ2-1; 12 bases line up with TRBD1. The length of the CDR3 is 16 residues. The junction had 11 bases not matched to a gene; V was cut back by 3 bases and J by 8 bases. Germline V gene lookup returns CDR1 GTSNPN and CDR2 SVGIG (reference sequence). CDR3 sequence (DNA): TGTGCCTGGAGCGCGGGGACAGGGGGCTTACGGGATGAGCAGTTCTTC. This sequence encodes CAWSAGTGGLRDEQFF.

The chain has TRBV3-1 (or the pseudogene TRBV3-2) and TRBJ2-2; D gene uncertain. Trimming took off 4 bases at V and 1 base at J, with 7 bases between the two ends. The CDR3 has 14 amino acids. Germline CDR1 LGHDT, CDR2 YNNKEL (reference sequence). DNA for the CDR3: TGTGCCAGCAGCCTCTACAGGAACACCGGGGAGCTGTTTTTT. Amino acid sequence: CASSLYRNTGELFF.